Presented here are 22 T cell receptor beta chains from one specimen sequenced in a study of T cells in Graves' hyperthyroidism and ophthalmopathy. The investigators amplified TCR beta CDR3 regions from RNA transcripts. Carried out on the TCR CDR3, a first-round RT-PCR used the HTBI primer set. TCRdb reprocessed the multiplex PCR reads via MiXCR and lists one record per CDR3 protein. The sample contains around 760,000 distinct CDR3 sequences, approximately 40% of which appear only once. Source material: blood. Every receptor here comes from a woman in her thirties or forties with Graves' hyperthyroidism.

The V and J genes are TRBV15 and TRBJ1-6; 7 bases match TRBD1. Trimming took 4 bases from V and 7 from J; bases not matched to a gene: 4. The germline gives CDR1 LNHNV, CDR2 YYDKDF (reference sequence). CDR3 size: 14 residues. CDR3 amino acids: CATSTRQGNSPLHF. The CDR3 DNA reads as TGTGCCACCAGCACCAGACAGGGAAATTCACCCCTCCACTTT.

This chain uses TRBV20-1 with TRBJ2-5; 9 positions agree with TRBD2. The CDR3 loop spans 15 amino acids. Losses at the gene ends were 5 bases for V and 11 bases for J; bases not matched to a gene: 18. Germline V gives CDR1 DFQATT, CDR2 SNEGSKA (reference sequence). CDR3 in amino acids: CSAGHASGKTDTQYF. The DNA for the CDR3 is TGCAGTGCTGGGCACGCTAGCGGGAAAACAGATACGCAGTACTTC.

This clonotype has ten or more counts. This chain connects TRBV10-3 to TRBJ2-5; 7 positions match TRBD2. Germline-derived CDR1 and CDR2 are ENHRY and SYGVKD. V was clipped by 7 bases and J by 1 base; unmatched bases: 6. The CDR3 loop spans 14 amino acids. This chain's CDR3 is CAITNSGLQETQYF. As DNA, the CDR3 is TGTGCCATCACTAATAGCGGGCTCCAAGAGACCCAGTACTTC.

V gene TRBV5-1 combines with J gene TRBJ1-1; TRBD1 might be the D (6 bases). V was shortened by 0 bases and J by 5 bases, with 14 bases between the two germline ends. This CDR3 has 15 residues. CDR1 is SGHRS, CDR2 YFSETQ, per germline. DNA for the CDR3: TGCGCCAGCAGCTTGGTACAACAGGGTTTTACTGAAGCTTTCTTT. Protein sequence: CASSLVQQGFTEAFF.

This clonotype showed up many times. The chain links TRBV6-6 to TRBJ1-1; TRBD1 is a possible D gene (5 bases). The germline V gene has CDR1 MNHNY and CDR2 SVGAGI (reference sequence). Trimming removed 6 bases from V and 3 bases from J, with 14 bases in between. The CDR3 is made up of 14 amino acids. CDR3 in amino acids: CASRPGPGDTEAFF. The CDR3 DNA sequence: TGTGCCAGCAGACCGGGACCGGGGGACACTGAAGCTTTCTTT.

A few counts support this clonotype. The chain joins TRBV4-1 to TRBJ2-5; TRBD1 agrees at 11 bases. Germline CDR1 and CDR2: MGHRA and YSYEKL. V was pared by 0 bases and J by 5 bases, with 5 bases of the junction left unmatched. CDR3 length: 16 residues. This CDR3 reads CASSQDRTGGTETQYF. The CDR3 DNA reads TGCGCCAGCAGCCAAGATAGGACAGGGGGCACGGAGACCCAGTACTTC.

Written as DNA, the CDR3 is TGTGCCAGCAGCTTAAACCAGGGGGCTAACTATGGCTACACCTTC. This codes for CASSLNQGANYGYTF. The chain links TRBV7-2 to TRBJ1-2, with TRBD1 matching 7 bases. Germline V gene data show CDR1 as SGHTA and CDR2 as FQGNSA. CDR3 size: 15 residues. The V segment lost 2 bases and the J segment 0 bases; nucleotides outside the gene matches: 3.

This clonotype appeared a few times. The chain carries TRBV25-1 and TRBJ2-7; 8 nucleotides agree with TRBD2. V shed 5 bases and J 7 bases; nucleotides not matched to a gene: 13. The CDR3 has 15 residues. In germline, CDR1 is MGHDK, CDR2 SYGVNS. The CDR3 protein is CASSKTLAEDDEQYF. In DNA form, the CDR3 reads TGTGCCAGCAGTAAGACACTAGCGGAAGACGATGAGCAGTACTTC.

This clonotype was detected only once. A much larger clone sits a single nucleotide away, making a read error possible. As DNA, the CDR3 is TGTGCCTGGTCCGGGTCGGATGGCTACACCTTC. Translating gives CAWSGSDGYTF. The chain carries TRBV19 and TRBJ1-2; no clear D. Germline CDR1 and CDR2: LNHDA and SQIVND (reference sequence). The CDR3 totals 11 residues. V lost 11 bases to trimming and J lost 6 bases, with 13 bases between them.

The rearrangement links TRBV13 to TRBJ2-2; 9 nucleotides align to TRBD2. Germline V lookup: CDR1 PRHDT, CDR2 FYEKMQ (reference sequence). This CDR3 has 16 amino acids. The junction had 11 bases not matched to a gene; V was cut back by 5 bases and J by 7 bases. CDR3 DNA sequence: TGTGCCAGCAGCCAGCTAGCGGGGAGGTTGGACGGGGAGCTGTTTTTT. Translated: CASSQLAGRLDGELFF.

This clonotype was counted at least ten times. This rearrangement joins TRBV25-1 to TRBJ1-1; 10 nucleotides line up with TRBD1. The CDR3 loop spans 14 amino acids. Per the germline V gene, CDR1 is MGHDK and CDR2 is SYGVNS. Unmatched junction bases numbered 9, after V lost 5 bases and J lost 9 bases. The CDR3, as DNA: TGTGCCAGCAGTAGGGAGACAGGGGGCGTTAAAGCTTTCTTT. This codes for CASSRETGGVKAFF. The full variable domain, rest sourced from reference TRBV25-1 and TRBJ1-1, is EADIYQTPRYLVIGTGKKITLECSQTMGHDKMYWYQQDPGMELHLIHYSYGVNSTEKGDLSSESTVSRIRTEHFPLTLESARPSHTSQYLCASSRETGGVKAFFGQGTRLTVV.

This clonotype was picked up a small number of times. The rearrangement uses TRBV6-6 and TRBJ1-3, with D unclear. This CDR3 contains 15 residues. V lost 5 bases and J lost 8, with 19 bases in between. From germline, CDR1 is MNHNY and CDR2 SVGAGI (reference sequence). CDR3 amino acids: CASSSLSLWRDTIYF. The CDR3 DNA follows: TGTGCCAGCAGTAGTCTGTCGCTTTGGCGGGACACCATATATTTT.

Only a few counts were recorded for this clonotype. CDR3 residues: CSARDWGTGIGNEQYF. The CDR3 DNA follows: TGCAGTGCTAGAGATTGGGGTACGGGGATCGGAAACGAGCAGTACTTC. The chain has TRBV20-1 and TRBJ2-7, with D possibly being TRBD2 (5 bases). Between the trimmed V and J ends, which lost 0 bases and 5 bases, there was a span of 20 bases. This CDR3 spans 16 amino acids. The germline CDR1 and CDR2 sequences are DFQATT and SNEGSKA (reference sequence).

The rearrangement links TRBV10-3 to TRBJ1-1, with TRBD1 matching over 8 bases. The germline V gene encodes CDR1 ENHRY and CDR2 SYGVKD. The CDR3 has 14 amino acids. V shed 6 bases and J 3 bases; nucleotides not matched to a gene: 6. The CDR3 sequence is CAIRLTGGYTEAFF. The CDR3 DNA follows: TGTGCCATCAGACTAACAGGGGGATACACTGAAGCTTTCTTT.

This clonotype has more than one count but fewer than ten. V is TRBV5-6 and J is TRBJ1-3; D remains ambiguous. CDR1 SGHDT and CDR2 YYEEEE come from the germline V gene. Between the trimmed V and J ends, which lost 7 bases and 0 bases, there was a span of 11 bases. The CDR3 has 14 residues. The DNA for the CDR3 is TGTGCCAGCGGCCGCTCTAGCTCTGGAAACACCATATATTTT. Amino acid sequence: CASGRSSSGNTIYF.

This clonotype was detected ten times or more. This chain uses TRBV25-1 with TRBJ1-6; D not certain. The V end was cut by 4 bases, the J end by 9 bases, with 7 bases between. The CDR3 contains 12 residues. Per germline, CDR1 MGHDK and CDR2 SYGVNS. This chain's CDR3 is CASSAQVSPLHF. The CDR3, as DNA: TGTGCCAGCAGTGCCCAAGTTTCACCCCTCCACTTT.

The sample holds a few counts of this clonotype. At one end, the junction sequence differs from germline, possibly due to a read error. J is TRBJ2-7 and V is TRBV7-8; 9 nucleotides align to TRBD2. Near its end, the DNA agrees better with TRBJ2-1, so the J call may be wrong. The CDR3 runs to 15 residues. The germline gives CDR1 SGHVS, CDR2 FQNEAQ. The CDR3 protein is CASSLGAGGANEQFF. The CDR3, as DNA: TGTGCTAGCAGCTTAGGAGCGGGAGGTGCGAATGAGCAGTTCTTC.

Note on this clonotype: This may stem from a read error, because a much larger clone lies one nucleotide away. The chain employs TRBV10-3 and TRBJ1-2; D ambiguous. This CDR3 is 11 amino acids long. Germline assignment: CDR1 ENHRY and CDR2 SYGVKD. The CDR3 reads CAISDGSGCTF. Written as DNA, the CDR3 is TGTGCCATCAGTGATGGGTCTGGCTGCACCTTC.

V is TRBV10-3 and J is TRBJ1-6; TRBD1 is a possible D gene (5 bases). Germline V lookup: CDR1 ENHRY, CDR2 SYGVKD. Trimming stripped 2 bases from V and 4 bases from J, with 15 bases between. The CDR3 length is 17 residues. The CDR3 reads CAISEPGSGRYNSPLHF. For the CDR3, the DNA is TGTGCCATCAGTGAGCCCGGATCGGGGCGTTATAATTCACCCCTCCACTTT.

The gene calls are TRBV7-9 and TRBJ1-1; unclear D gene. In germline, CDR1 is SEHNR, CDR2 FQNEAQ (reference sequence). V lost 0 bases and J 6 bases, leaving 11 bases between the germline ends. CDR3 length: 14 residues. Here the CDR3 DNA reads TGTGCCAGCAGCTTAGCCCTTCGATTCCCTGAAGCTTTCTTT. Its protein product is CASSLALRFPEAFF.

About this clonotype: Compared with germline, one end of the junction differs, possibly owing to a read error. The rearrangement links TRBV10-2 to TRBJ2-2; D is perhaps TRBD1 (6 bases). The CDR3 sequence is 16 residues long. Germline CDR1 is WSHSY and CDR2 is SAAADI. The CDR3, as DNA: TGTGCCAGCAGTACCGGACAGACTTCGAACACCGGGGAGCTGTTTTTT. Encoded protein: CASSTGQTSNTGELFF.

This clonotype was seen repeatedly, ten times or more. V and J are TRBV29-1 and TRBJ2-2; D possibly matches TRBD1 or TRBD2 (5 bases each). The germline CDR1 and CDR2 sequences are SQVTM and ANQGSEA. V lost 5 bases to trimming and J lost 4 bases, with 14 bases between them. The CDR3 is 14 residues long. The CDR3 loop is CSVRGASLTGELFF. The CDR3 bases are TGCAGCGTTCGAGGGGCTAGCCTCACCGGGGAGCTGTTTTTT.